This entry concerns a single T cell receptor beta chain. The antigen this receptor binds is unknown. In total, roughly 710 healthy bone marrow donors made up the cohort. At the time of sampling, every cohort member was nominally healthy, though immune exposures that went unrecorded were likely present. The donor tested CMV seronegative, placing the donor among the 300 to 400 seronegative members of the cohort. A peripheral blood sample was provided by each donor, and peripheral blood mononuclear cells were used for TCR beta sequencing. The Qiagen DNeasy Blood Extraction Kit was used to extract genomic DNA from the blood cell samples. Taken from cysteine to phenylalanine, the CDR3 has 16 residues. CDR3 DNA is the only sequence kept; it has 48 bases, read in frame from the first base. V is pared back by 2 bases and J by 3 bases, with 12 bases lying between the germline termini. CDR1 SGHNT and CDR2 YYREEE are derived from the germline V gene (reference sequence).

The source of the sample is a study of cytomegalovirus exposure and HLA in healthy donors (dated by TCRdb to between 2016 and 2019). Study-level background: An earlier analysis of some 550 of the donors reported roughly 270 Gb of sequence data and 117 million unique TCR beta sequences from some 180 million T cells. All discovery cohort repertoires had been generated using a single sequencing platform. Roughly 300 gigabases of sequencing data and approximately 85 million unique TCR sequences were included in an early release covering 500 to 750 HLA-typed donors. The T cell repertoires of 550 to 850 subjects were profiled by immunosequencing and related to cytomegalovirus serostatus. Among some 400 genotyped donors of the cohort, an average of around 250,000 unique TCR beta nucleotide sequences was sequenced per donor, of which about 19% were non-productive. Rather than drawing on any new phenotypic data, the later analysis identified candidate immune exposures from TCR beta sequences and the way those sequences occurred across donors. HLA typing covered class I and class II loci at four-digit resolution. In addition to the first cohort of 666 subjects, a separate validation cohort of approximately 130 different subjects was used. The study combined high-throughput TCR immunosequencing, statistical association of individual TCRs with disease status, and machine learning to predict cytomegalovirus infection status. Alongside the repertoire data, information on donor age, sex, ethnicity and CMV serostatus was compiled. The number of typed donors differed by locus: roughly 620-640 for A, B, C, DRB1 and DQB1; approximately 520 for DQA1; approximately 610 for DPA1; and about 470 for DPB1. An earlier analysis of 587 of the donors used high-throughput TCR beta sequencing to judge whether each TCR beta V gene segment behaved as functional or pseudogenic. The aim of the study was to test whether cataloging public T cell receptors could identify signatures of past pathogen exposure. Because of strong linkage in the cohort, roughly five DR-DQ haplotypes were treated as single units for association and clustering. Of the roughly 400 genotyped donors, around 81% fell in the genetic ancestry cluster associated with self-reported Caucasian donors. In a later genetic analysis, genome-wide SNP genotypes for about three fifths of the roughly 670 donors were used, and that subset was treated as a discovery cohort. A later analysis re-analyzed previously published TCR beta repertoires from several hundred donors and added high-resolution HLA genotyping to study TCR occurrence patterns. What the work shows at the level of the full study, not this receptor alone: Roughly uniform sequencing depth across donors was assumed in presence/absence analyses, although this assumption may not hold. When HLA alleles, especially DR and DQ, strongly co-occurred, attributing TCR associations to individual alleles was difficult. A later analysis found that most CMV-associated TCR beta chains appeared HLA-restricted, with HLA associations seemingly driven largely by CMV exposure. According to the authors, the approach could potentially be generalized to other disease states and immunological phenotypes. A group of highly shared sequence variants was considered likely to be a technical artifact of the sequencing pipeline. While some public TCRs were present in many individuals, most TCR sequences turned up only very rarely across donors. The earlier analysis of nearly 600 of the donors excluded approximately 15 rarely observed V segments, including chromosome 9 orphons, because counts were too low. Because HLA typing was missing for some donors at each locus, association tests included only the typed subset. In a later analysis, the rate of TCR association differed among HLA loci, with DRB1 alleles having the most associated TCRs and HLA-C alleles having the fewest. According to a later analysis, parvovirus B19, influenza, CMV and Epstein-Barr virus appeared linked to several top co-occurrence clusters. A later genetic analysis associated a missense DCLRE1C variant with V-gene and J-gene trimming of TCR beta chains, and an independent cohort replicated the association. This cohort had only TCR beta chains sequenced, and the lack of alpha or paired-chain data limited which features could be detected. Because the 87-base-pair reads could not distinguish some IMGT-functional V segments, including TRBV6-2 and TRBV6-3, those segments were excluded. Immune exposure information for the cohort was limited to CMV serostatus. A few of the identified cytomegalovirus-associated TCR beta chains were confirmed in vitro to be specific for cytomegalovirus antigens. A later genetic analysis reported fewer N-insertions in productive TCRs among donors in an Asian-associated ancestry cluster than the approximately 670-donor mean. A later analysis found that HLA-associated TCR beta chains were more clonally expanded and had lower generation probabilities than equally common non-associated chains. A further reported finding was that TCR beta sequences accurately predicted the HLA-A and HLA-B alleles for most subjects in the first cohort. Broadly in line with IMGT annotations, most TCR beta V segments showed up in productive rearrangements about 87% or about 30% of the time in an earlier analysis of approximately 600 of the donors. Specific HLA alleles were associated with 16,951 TCR beta sequences at a false discovery rate of 0.05 in a later analysis. The classifier was reported to diagnose cytomegalovirus status with high specificity and sensitivity in both the original cohort and the validation cohort. The study listed approximately 150 TCR beta chains as associated with cytomegalovirus. Correlated functional status among segregating V segments might be attributable to linkage disequilibrium, but an unknown experimental factor could not be ruled out.

The library was built by means of the immunoSEQ multiplex PCR assay. For the multiplex PCR, a mixture combining 60 forward primers for TCR Vbeta segments and 13 reverse primers for TCR Jbeta segments was used. Amplification of the CDR3 region of rearranged TCR beta genes was performed with a multiplex PCR assay on genomic DNA. Amplified TCR beta libraries were sequenced as 87-base-pair reads on the Illumina HiSeq System. The authors' analysis ran thus. Across the roughly 670 repertoires, a later analysis counted 78 million or so unique TCR beta chains, approximately 10 million of which were shared by at least two donors. Raw reads were error-corrected and collapsed into unique sequences by a nearest-neighbor algorithm in which closely related sequences were merged to remove PCR and sequencing errors. To assign V, D and J gene segments, CDR3 sequences were aligned to IMGT reference sequences. For a sequence to be retained, at least a six-nucleotide match to both a V gene segment and a J gene segment was required. Rearrangements were classified as productive when the CDR3 lacked stop codons and remained in frame with V and J, and all other rearrangements were classified as non-productive. CDR3 was defined according to IMGT convention as the region running from the second conserved V-encoded cysteine to the conserved J-encoded phenylalanine. The earlier analysis of 500 to 600 of the donors excluded sequences that lacked an unambiguous match to a single V gene segment. An earlier analysis of several hundred of the donors called V segments functional above 56.7% productive rearrangements and segregating when the between-donor standard deviation exceeded 5%. To diagnose cytomegalovirus status from the catalog of TCR beta chain sequences, a statistical classification framework was built. In a later analysis, TCR nucleotide sequences were compared against IMGT/GENE-DB human TR gene sequences so that V and J genes could be assigned. A later analysis assigned CDR3 sequences and most-parsimonious VDJ recombination scenarios with the TCRdist pipeline. A later analysis defined each TCR beta chain by its CDR3 amino acid sequence plus V-gene family, and excluded reads lacking a unique V-gene family. A later analysis removed nearly 600 highly shared, low-generation-probability nucleotide sequences to deal with suspected cross-contamination and a sequencing artifact. For each public chain, a later analysis derived a clonal expansion index from normalized ranks of inferred template counts within each repertoire. In a later analysis, generation probabilities were computed using a VDJ recombination model fitted to out-of-frame rearrangements, and the results were checked against IGoR. In a later analysis, hypergeometric tests were used to score TCR-TCR, TCR-HLA and TCR-CMV co-occurrence, with a repertoire-size bias correction applied to TCR pairs. To estimate false discovery rates, a later analysis permuted the HLA or CMV assignments 20 times. In a later analysis, co-occurring TCRs were grouped using DBSCAN, and TCRdist sequence similarity was added for clustering within HLA-allele-positive subsets. For co-occurrence clustering, repertoires with fewer than 30,000 or more than 120,000 public chains were excluded, along with a handful of repertoires with anomalous nucleotide sharing. The clones in this table, taken by TCRdb from immuneACCESS, are in-frame only. Not every clone is retained; where verified, under half of the shortfall comes from an unresolved V gene, and the cause of the rest is unknown. V and J calls and clone size are copied from that table; D and trimming were computed from the DNA. The sample table on file contains about 130,000 clones. 2% to 2.5% of the sample rests with the top ten.

This sequence uses TRBV5-4 and TRBJ2-6; possibly the D gene is TRBD2, per 6 matching bases. This receptor was identified in a man in his forties in good health and CMV-seronegative. Sequenced sample: PBMCs. The CDR3 region reads CASSLVGGYGANVLTF. The nucleotide sequence is TGTGCCAGCAGCTTAGTGGGGGGATATGGGGCCAACGTCCTGACTTTC.